A single sample is the source of the 13 T cell receptor beta chains below, sequenced in a study of T-cell reconstitution after alpha-beta-depleted transplantation in children. Unique molecular identifiers were incorporated during preparation of the TCRbeta library. TCRdb re-analysed the PCR reads in MiXCR, keeping a single row per CDR3 protein. The sample shows 550,000 to 600,000 distinct CDR3 sequences, 23% of them seen only once. Source: PBMCs, mostly from graft donor cells, taken 360 days after TCRalphabeta/CD19-depleted stem cell transplant. These receptors originate from a boy under two years old who had a stem cell transplant for acute myeloid leukemia, so the T cells may come from the graft donor.

The V call is TRBV2, the J call TRBJ2-7; 10 nucleotides line up with TRBD2. Trimming cost V 7 bases and J 2 bases; bases outside gene matches: 14. Germline V gene data show CDR1 as SNHLY and CDR2 as FYNNEI. The CDR3 covers 17 residues. The chain's CDR3 is CASKGSGWTSGTYEQYF. In DNA form, the CDR3 reads TGTGCCAGCAAGGGTAGTGGGTGGACTAGCGGAACCTACGAGCAGTACTTC.

In its sample, this clonotype was seen many times. V usage is TRBV27 and J usage is TRBJ2-1; D is unresolved. The V end lost 3 bases, the J end lost 8 bases, and 5 bases lay between the germline ends. Germline V gene lookup returns CDR1 MNHEY and CDR2 SMNVEV (reference sequence). This CDR3 is 11 amino acids long. CDR3 coding DNA: TGTGCCAGCAGTTTCGGTGATGAGCAGTTCTTC. This encodes CASSFGDEQFF.

In its sample, this clonotype was seen a few times. The genes are TRBV5-5 and TRBJ2-5, with 9 bases matching TRBD1. The germline gives CDR1 SGHKS, CDR2 YYEKEE (reference sequence). With 1 base clipped from V and 3 bases from J, the junction kept 4 bases outside the gene matches. The CDR3 is made up of 15 amino acids. CDR3 in DNA: TGTGCCAGCAGCTTGCTACAGGGGGCGGAAGAGACCCAGTACTTC. Translated: CASSLLQGAEETQYF.

This clonotype occurred a few times. The CDR3 here is CASSLEPGTYEQYF. The CDR3, as DNA: TGTGCCAGCAGCTTGGAACCTGGGACCTACGAGCAGTACTTC. The V and J genes are TRBV5-6 and TRBJ2-7; no definite D call. Germline V gene sequence: CDR1 SGHDT, CDR2 YYEEEE. V lost 0 bases and J 2 bases, leaving 9 bases between the germline ends. This CDR3 is 14 amino acids long.

This clonotype was counted at least ten times. The chain links TRBV12-3 or TRBV12-4 to TRBJ2-7; the D gene is possibly TRBD2 (5 bases). The CDR3 spans 14 residues. V was cut by 5 bases and J by 5 bases, with 16 bases left in between. The CDR3 sequence: CASSPDPDFHEQYV. CDR3 bases: TGTGCCAGCAGTCCCGACCCGGACTTCCACGAGCAGTACGTC.

This clonotype was observed a few times. The chain combines TRBV12-3 or TRBV12-4 with TRBJ2-7; the D gene could be TRBD1 or TRBD2 (6 bases each). This CDR3 is built from 14 residues. V lost 0 bases, J lost 4 bases, and 10 bases lay in between. CDR3 residues: CASSLAGGLYEQYF. The CDR3 region has the DNA TGTGCCAGCAGTTTAGCGGGGGGCCTTTACGAGCAGTACTTC.

The genes are TRBV11-2 and TRBJ2-2; 7 bases map to TRBD2. The CDR3 covers 15 residues. Germline-derived CDR1 and CDR2 are SGHAT and FQNNGV. J gave up 1 base and V 5 bases, and 4 bases lay outside the gene matches. The CDR3 loop reads CASSDPSGNTGELFF. The CDR3 DNA is TGTGCCAGCAGCGATCCTAGCGGGAACACCGGGGAGCTGTTTTTT.

This clonotype was found many times. The chain employs TRBV6-5 and TRBJ1-6; TRBD1 is a possible D gene (5 bases). Germline assignment: CDR1 MNHEY and CDR2 SVGAGI. The CDR3 sequence is 16 residues long. The V and J ends lost 8 bases and 4 bases respectively, with 18 bases between them. CDR3 loop: CASPGTVAAYNSPLHF. For the CDR3, the DNA is TGTGCCAGCCCAGGGACGGTGGCAGCGTATAATTCACCCCTCCACTTT.

V is TRBV2 and J is TRBJ2-2; no firm D call. V lost 6 bases, J lost 8 bases, and 13 bases lay in between. Germline V lookup: CDR1 SNHLY, CDR2 FYNNEI. CDR3 length equals 13 residues. The CDR3 DNA sequence: TGTGCCAGCAGCTCCTGGACCGAGGGGGAGCTGTTTTTT. This codes for CASSSWTEGELFF.

The chain links TRBV11-3 to TRBJ2-7; TRBD1 matches at 10 bases. Germline trimming cut 1 base from V and 2 bases from J; bases unmatched to any gene: 5. Germline V gives CDR1 SGHNT, CDR2 YENEEA. The CDR3 length is 16 residues. The CDR3 loop is CASSLGRGQGAYEQYF. The CDR3, as DNA: TGTGCCAGCAGCTTAGGTCGAGGACAGGGGGCCTACGAGCAGTACTTC.

To note about this clonotype: Given the absence of the conserved phenylalanine or tryptophan at the CDR3 end, a read error is likely. The chain combines TRBV5-1 with TRBJ1-6; D is ambiguous. Germline-derived CDR1 and CDR2 are SGHRS and YFSETQ. With 0 bases removed from V and 9 bases from J, the gap between germline ends came to 16 bases. This CDR3 is 16 amino acids long. As DNA, the CDR3 is TGCGCCAGCAGCTTGGAGGGCGGCCAGCTCCCTTCACCCCTCCACCTT. This gives the protein CASSLEGGQLPSPLHL.

This clonotype was recorded at least ten times. This sequence joins TRBV19 and TRBJ2-2, with TRBD1 identical over 7 bases. The germline CDR1 and CDR2 sequences are LNHDA and SQIVND (reference sequence). The length of the CDR3 is 14 residues. V shed 7 bases and J 1 base; nucleotides not matched to a gene: 3. CDR3 residues: CASTRQGNTGELFF. CDR3 sequence (DNA): TGTGCCAGTACTCGACAGGGGAACACCGGGGAGCTGTTTTTT.

This clonotype was counted only a few times. This chain links TRBV20-1 with TRBJ1-1; a weak D match, TRBD1 (6 bases). Trimming took off 5 bases at V and 5 bases at J, with 18 bases between the two ends. Looked up from germline, CDR1 is DFQATT and CDR2 is SNEGSKA (reference sequence). CDR3 length: 14 residues. Written as DNA, the CDR3 is TGCAGTGCTCCTGACAGGAACCCGAGGACTGAAGCTTTCTTT. It translates to CSAPDRNPRTEAFF.